Sequencing of this T cell receptor beta chain was carried out in a study of identical twins. CDR3 length: 14 amino acids. The V gene's germline CDR1 is SGHNT and CDR2 YENEEA. J was trimmed by 4 bases and V by 6 bases; bases with no gene match: 5. Template switching created a universal primer site, and the cDNA included unique molecular identifiers. TCRdb reanalysed the 5' RACE reads using MiXCR and keeps one entry per CDR3 protein. Here the sample spans 600,000 to 850,000 distinct CDR3 sequences, around a sixth being singletons. This sample also belongs to another study, concerning T cells expressing NK-cell markers. From that second work: More than five of the donors carried dominant NKG2C+ clonotypes that took up roughly 1.0-8% of their CD8+ T cells.

The sequenced material came from PBMCs. The receptor's source is a young woman in good health. The rearrangement links TRBV11-3 to TRBJ2-3, with 9 bases identical to TRBD2. CDR3: CASRQTSGADTQYF. CDR3 DNA: TGTGCCAGCAGGCAGACTAGCGGTGCAGATACGCAGTATTTT.